A selection of T cell receptor beta chains follows, all from one sample in a study of read filtering for tumor transcriptome and immune sequencing. TCRdb re-derived calls from the reads in MiXCR, one entry per CDR3 protein. The table records roughly 130,000 distinct CDR3 sequences, roughly 13% of them present only once. Input material: a population of CD138-negative cells sorted from bone marrow. Source of these receptors: a donor at least 40 years old with multiple myeloma. The CDR3 runs from the conserved cysteine through the conserved F or W. Clone size is not always given. Where it is, it says once, few, many or a class for expanded clones.

clone_size: many; v_call: TRBV3-1; j_call: TRBJ2-2; cdr3_length: 17; cdr3_aa: CASSHAGLAANTGELFF
clone_size: many; v_call: TRBV14; j_call: TRBJ1-4; cdr3_length: 13; cdr3_aa: CASSLTGHEKLFF
clone_size: few; v_call: TRBV18; j_call: TRBJ1-4; cdr3_length: 16; cdr3_aa: CASSPRPRGRNEKLFF
clone_size: -; v_call: TRBV5-1; j_call: TRBJ2-2; cdr3_length: 17; cdr3_aa: CASSPGGLAGGVGELFF
clone_size: many; v_call: TRBV5-1; j_call: TRBJ1-4; cdr3_length: 14; cdr3_aa: CASSSRAGGEKLFF
clone_size: many; v_call: TRBV29-1; j_call: TRBJ1-1; cdr3_length: 13; cdr3_aa: CSVEAPQNTEAFF
clone_size: many; v_call: TRBV4-1; j_call: TRBJ1-1; cdr3_length: 16; cdr3_aa: CASSQIVGSVNTEAFF
clone_size: many; v_call: TRBV10-3; j_call: TRBJ2-5; cdr3_length: 15; cdr3_aa: CAISNGAQGQETQYF
clone_size: many; v_call: TRBV29-1; j_call: TRBJ2-1; cdr3_length: 17; cdr3_aa: CSVSLTSGRVGETEQFF
clone_size: many; v_call: TRBV28; j_call: TRBJ2-3; cdr3_length: 15; cdr3_aa: CASSPAGGGIDTQYF
clone_size: many; v_call: TRBV7-2; j_call: TRBJ2-3; cdr3_length: 12; cdr3_aa: CASSTRTDTQYF
clone_size: many; v_call: TRBV4-1; j_call: TRBJ1-2; cdr3_length: 16; cdr3_aa: CASSQGGQGVAYGYTF
clone_size: many; v_call: TRBV29-1; j_call: TRBJ2-1; cdr3_length: 12; cdr3_aa: CSVRTSNYEQFF
clone_size: many; v_call: TRBV7-9; j_call: TRBJ1-1; cdr3_length: 12; cdr3_aa: CASSLDHTEAFF
clone_size: many; v_call: TRBV5-1; j_call: TRBJ1-4; cdr3_length: 15; cdr3_aa: CASNPSGRPNEKLFF
clone_size: many; v_call: TRBV30; j_call: TRBJ1-1; cdr3_length: 14; cdr3_aa: CAWSPSGTLDEAFF
clone_size: many; v_call: TRBV2; j_call: TRBJ2-1; cdr3_length: 14; cdr3_aa: CASSGQGINNEQFF
clone_size: many; v_call: TRBV11-3; j_call: TRBJ2-3; cdr3_length: 13; cdr3_aa: CASSLSQTDTQYF
clone_size: many; v_call: TRBV20-1; j_call: TRBJ2-5; cdr3_length: 12; cdr3_aa: CSARGGGETQYF
clone_size: many; v_call: TRBV29-1; j_call: TRBJ2-3; cdr3_length: 15; cdr3_aa: CSAGPLAGLGDTQYF
clone_size: many; v_call: TRBV6-5; j_call: TRBJ1-1; cdr3_length: 11; cdr3_aa: CASSSFTEAFF
clone_size: many; v_call: TRBV5-1; j_call: TRBJ2-5; cdr3_length: 15; cdr3_aa: CASSLELAVQETQYF
clone_size: -; v_call: TRBV6-2/TRBV6-3; j_call: TRBJ2-1; cdr3_length: 15; cdr3_aa: CASSYSGGGNNEQFF
clone_size: many; v_call: TRBV28; j_call: TRBJ2-2; cdr3_length: 16; cdr3_aa: CASSYRLALYTGELFF
clone_size: -; v_call: TRBV20-1; j_call: TRBJ2-5; cdr3_length: 13; cdr3_aa: CSARGPWVETQYF
clone_size: many; v_call: TRBV20-1; j_call: TRBJ2-2; cdr3_length: 15; cdr3_aa: CSARDGTSSTGELFF
clone_size: many; v_call: TRBV28; j_call: TRBJ1-1; cdr3_length: 14; cdr3_aa: CASSSSWQGVGAFF
clone_size: -; v_call: TRBV20-1; j_call: TRBJ1-1; cdr3_length: 12; cdr3_aa: CSATRTGTEAFF
clone_size: many; v_call: TRBV4-1; j_call: TRBJ2-1; cdr3_length: 16; cdr3_aa: CASSQELAGAYNEQFF